The rows below give T cell receptor beta chains drawn from one sample of a study of cytomegalovirus exposure and HLA in healthy donors. TCRdb's table, derived via immunoSEQ multiplex PCR, lists solely in-frame clones and lacks some. The sample consists of fewer than 150,000 clones, more than 70% of them appearing once. Source material: PBMCs. These receptors came from a man between 18 and 29 years old in good health and CMV-seronegative. Both conserved end residues are part of each CDR3. The D gene is left open where the match is weak. Expanded clones are given a class, and other clones once, few, many or no size at all.

NA | 16 | NA | TRBJ2-7 | TRBV21-1 | CASSMDLLGQGNEQYF | TGTGCCAGCAGCATGGACCTTTTGGGACAGGGGAACGAGCAGTACTTC
TRBD2 | 12 | NA | TRBJ2-1 | TRBV28 | CASWTSGSRQFF | TGTGCCAGTTGGACTAGCGGGAGTCGGCAGTTCTTC
TRBD1 | 15 | NA | TRBJ2-7 | TRBV4-1 | CASSQDRTGRPEQYF | TGCGCCAGCAGCCAAGATCGGACAGGACGGCCCGAGCAGTACTTC
TRBD1 | 12 | NA | TRBJ2-7 | TRBV29-1 | CSVRQGGHEQYF | TGCAGCGTCCGACAGGGTGGGCACGAGCAGTACTTC
NA | 15 | NA | TRBJ1-1 | TRBV15 | CATSRDELLHTEAFF | TGTGCCACCAGCAGAGATGAGCTGCTACACACTGAAGCTTTCTTT
NA | 13 | NA | TRBJ1-5 | TRBV28 | CASNEVRGQPQHF | TGTGCCAGCAATGAGGTCAGGGGACAGCCCCAGCATTTT
TRBD2 | 17 | NA | TRBJ2-1 | TRBV5-1 | CASSYGTSGVSYNEQFF | TGCGCCAGCAGCTACGGGACTAGCGGGGTGTCTTACAATGAGCAGTTCTTC
TRBD1 | 16 | NA | TRBJ1-1 | TRBV19 | CASSSGDRGLHTEAFF | TGTGCCAGTAGTTCAGGTGACAGGGGATTGCACACTGAAGCTTTCTTT
NA | 16 | NA | TRBJ2-3 | TRBV28 | CASSPAGQNAGDTQYF | TGTGCCAGCAGTCCCGCGGGACAGAATGCCGGAGATACGCAGTATTTT
TRBD1 | 17 | NA | TRBJ1-4 | TRBV15 | CATSGQGQGASNEKLFF | TGTGCCACCAGCGGACAAGGACAGGGGGCTTCAAATGAAAAACTGTTTTTT
TRBD1 | 12 | NA | TRBJ2-7 | TRBV7-2 | CASSINRGEQYF | TGTGCCAGCAGCATCAACAGGGGCGAGCAGTACTTC
NA | 15 | NA | TRBJ1-2 | TRBV7-9 | CASSLASQGNYGYTF | TGTGCCAGCAGCTTAGCGTCGCAGGGTAACTATGGCTACACCTTC
TRBD1 | 14 | NA | TRBJ2-7 | TRBV5-6 | CASSSRTGLYEQYF | TGTGCCAGCAGTTCCCGGACAGGTTTATACGAGCAGTACTTC
TRBD1 | 14 | NA | TRBJ1-1 | TRBV12-5 | CASGSDRGNTEAFF | TGTGCTAGTGGTTCCGACAGGGGGAACACTGAAGCTTTCTTT
TRBD1 | 17 | NA | TRBJ1-2 | TRBV28 | CASSRMRGQALFYGYTF | TGTGCCAGCAGTCGAATGCGGGGACAGGCTCTTTTCTATGGCTACACCTTC
NA | 14 | NA | TRBJ1-1 | TRBV27 | CASSFSVGGTEAFF | TGTGCCAGCAGTTTTTCCGTCGGTGGTACTGAAGCTTTCTTT
NA | 13 | NA | TRBJ1-1 | TRBV28 | CASSPDIYTEAFF | TGTGCCAGCAGTCCCGACATTTACACTGAAGCTTTCTTT
TRBD1 | 15 | NA | TRBJ1-1 | TRBV4-1 | CASSHNQAGGTEAFF | TGCGCCAGCAGCCACAACCAGGCAGGGGGGACTGAAGCTTTCTTT
NA | 14 | NA | TRBJ2-7 | TRBV5-6 | CASSLLGLDYEQYF | TGTGCCAGCAGCTTACTAGGGTTAGACTACGAGCAGTACTTC
TRBD2 | 14 | NA | TRBJ2-1 | TRBV2 | CASRGLAEYNEQFF | TGTGCCAGCAGGGGACTAGCGGAATACAATGAGCAGTTCTTC
NA | 15 | NA | TRBJ1-5 | TRBV7-9 | CASSFQGNSNQPQHF | TGTGCCAGCAGCTTCCAGGGGAACAGCAATCAGCCCCAGCATTTT
NA | 11 | NA | TRBJ1-1 | TRBV29-1 | CSVCRNTEAFF | TGCAGCGTCTGTAGGAACACTGAAGCTTTCTTT
TRBD1 | 14 | NA | TRBJ2-7 | TRBV5-1 | CASSLRQGDYEQYF | TGCGCCAGCAGCTTGCGACAGGGAGACTACGAGCAGTACTTC
NA | 14 | few | TRBJ2-2 | TRBV18 | CASSRSGDTGELFF | TGTGCCAGCTCAAGATCGGGAGACACCGGGGAGCTGTTTTTT
TRBD1 | 17 | NA | TRBJ1-5 | TRBV15 | CATSRQHRTGNNQPQHF | TGTGCCACCAGCAGACAACACCGGACAGGCAACAATCAGCCCCAGCATTTT
NA | 13 | NA | TRBJ1-1 | TRBV7-7 | CASSLSLNTEAFF | TGTGCCAGCAGCTTATCTCTAAACACTGAAGCTTTCTTT
NA | 14 | NA | TRBJ1-3 | TRBV7-2 | CASKIRVVENTIYF | TGTGCCAGCAAAATCCGGGTGGTCGAAAACACCATATATTTT
TRBD1 | 15 | few | TRBJ2-7 | TRBV10-1 | CASSNGTGGPYEQYF | TGCGCCAGCAGCAATGGGACAGGGGGCCCCTACGAGCAGTACTTC
NA | 13 | NA | TRBJ2-1 | TRBV19 | CASSTADYNEQFF | TGTGCCAGTAGTACTGCGGATTACAATGAGCAGTTCTTC
NA | 14 | NA | TRBJ1-5 | TRBV6-1 | CASGYGERNQPQHF | TGTGCCAGCGGGTACGGGGAGCGCAATCAGCCCCAGCATTTT
NA | 12 | NA | TRBJ2-3 | TRBV7-7 | CASSPLVATQYF | TGTGCCAGCAGCCCACTAGTTGCGACGCAGTATTTT
TRBD1 | 18 | NA | TRBJ1-1 | TRBV28 | CASRLWTGTGEGGTEAFF | TGTGCCAGCAGGCTTTGGACCGGGACAGGGGAAGGAGGGACTGAAGCTTTCTTT
NA | 14 | NA | TRBJ1-4 | TRBV30 | CAWSVYGLDEKLFF | TGTGCCTGGAGTGTATACGGACTTGATGAAAAACTGTTTTTT
NA | 17 | once | TRBJ1-5 | TRBV7-8 | CASSLVWPSVNNQPQHF | TGTGCCAGCAGCTTAGTTTGGCCCTCAGTCAACAATCAGCCCCAGCATTTT
TRBD1 | 19 | NA | TRBJ1-1 | TRBV15 | CATSRAPGGIRFWDTEAFF | TGTGCCACCAGCAGAGCTCCAGGGGGGATTCGGTTTTGGGACACTGAAGCTTTCTTT
NA | 9 | few | TRBJ2-1 | TRBV7-9 | CATTPGQFF | TGTGCCACCACACCGGGGCAGTTCTTC
TRBD1 | 14 | few | TRBJ1-1 | TRBV10-1 | CASRWDRVNTEAFF | TGCGCCAGCAGATGGGACAGGGTGAACACTGAAGCTTTCTTT
NA | 14 | NA | TRBJ1-1 | TRBV19 | CASSLKPRGTEAFF | TGTGCCAGTAGTCTCAAACCCAGGGGCACTGAAGCTTTCTTT
TRBD2 | 16 | NA | TRBJ2-3 | TRBV7-8 | CASSSHTSGRTDTQYF | TGTGCCAGCAGCTCACATACTAGCGGGAGAACAGATACGCAGTATTTT
NA | 17 | NA | TRBJ1-2 | TRBV6-1 | CASSEGGQPLRLRGYTF | TGTGCCAGCAGTGAAGGGGGCCAACCACTACGGCTACGAGGCTACACCTTC
TRBD1 | 15 | few | TRBJ1-6 | TRBV25-1 | CASREPGQYNSPLHF | TGTGCCAGCAGAGAACCGGGACAGTATAATTCACCCCTCCACTTT
TRBD1 | 15 | few | TRBJ2-3 | TRBV6-1 | CASSNQGQGTDTQYF | TGTGCCAGCAGTAACCAGGGACAGGGGACAGATACGCAGTATTTT
TRBD1 | 13 | few | TRBJ2-1 | TRBV7-2 | CASGGQSGNEQFF | TGTGCCAGCGGGGGACAGTCCGGCAATGAGCAGTTCTTC
NA | 15 | NA | TRBJ2-7 | TRBV18 | CASSDLGGRTYEQYF | TGTGCCAGCTCGGATCTTGGAGGAAGAACCTACGAGCAGTACTTC
TRBD1 | 15 | NA | TRBJ2-1 | TRBV7-2 | CASSLARQGVNEQFF | TGTGCCAGCAGCTTAGCGCGACAGGGGGTGAATGAGCAGTTCTTC
NA | 14 | NA | TRBJ1-1 | TRBV5-8 | CASSRRRENTEAFF | TGTGCCAGCAGCCGCAGGAGGGAAAACACTGAAGCTTTCTTT
NA | 13 | NA | TRBJ1-3 | TRBV4-1 | CASSQIPGNTIYF | TGCGCCAGCAGCCAAATCCCGGGGAACACCATATATTTT
NA | 15 | once | TRBJ1-1 | TRBV5-1 | CASSLRRDENTEAFF | TGCGCCAGCAGCTTGCGCAGGGATGAGAACACTGAAGCTTTCTTT